This TCR beta chain was sequenced for a study of metastatic and nonmetastatic thyroid tumors. Study details: Repertoires of blood and of tissue (tumor or nodule) from malignant and benign thyroid patients were compared. Findings and caveats of the study: Malignant thyroid tumors reportedly exceeded benign nodules significantly in TCR beta diversity, with the difference appearing in blood and tumor.

Nobody among the patients had been given any treatment before thyroid surgery. This clone was recorded many times. Its antigen is unidentified. One junction end does not reproduce the germline sequence, and a read error may be involved. As originally analysed: Variation in CDR3 across clinicopathological groups served as the basis for constructing a distant-metastasis classifier in papillary thyroid cancer. TCRdb re-analyzed the PCR reads using MiXCR. The V and J calls were not made by the authors but by TCRdb's processing. The sample holds 80,000 to 85,000 clones; around an eighth are singletons and the top ten take 8.5% to 10%. Germline values: CDR1 MNHEY, CDR2 SVGEGT. The CDR3 is 14 amino acids.

The chain carries TRBV6-2 or TRBV6-3 and TRBJ1-6, with 10 positions matching TRBD1. The specimen was tumor tissue. This sequence originates from a female donor with papillary thyroid cancer or a benign thyroid nodule (not recorded which). Some clones in this sample may be carry-over from other donors' samples. The CDR3 protein is CASSYSGIRGQGNF. The CDR3 region has the DNA TGTGCCAGCAGTTACTCGGGGATTCGGGGACAGGGGAACTTT.